Listed below are T cell receptor beta chains from one sample, sequenced in a study of T cells in localized non-small cell lung cancer. Sequenced by immunoSEQ multiplex PCR; TCRdb stores in-frame clones only, minus some. The table has about 13,000 clones, 28% seen once. The input for sequencing was lung tumor tissue, taken before any cancer treatment. These receptors came from a female donor of 60 years or more with stage I lung adenocarcinoma. CDR3s leave out the opening cysteine and the closing phenylalanine or tryptophan. The D gene is left open where the match is weak.

J gene | V gene | D gene | CDR3 protein
TRBJ1-1 | TRBV29-1 | - | SGSGVLSEAF
TRBJ2-1 | TRBV19 | TRBD2 | ASRSTSGYNEQF
TRBJ1-1 | TRBV11-3 | - | ASSRYRNMNTEAF
TRBJ1-1 | TRBV11-3 | TRBD1 | ASSLEGSGGTEAF
TRBJ2-1 | TRBV29-1 | - | SAGSGASYNEQF
TRBJ2-7 | TRBV25-1 | - | ASSELGRRGEQY
TRBJ1-2 | TRBV18 | TRBD1 | ASSPEGQGSGYT
TRBJ1-2 | TRBV2 | - | ASSEAGEYYGYT
TRBJ2-2 | TRBV9 | TRBD2 | ASSALSGRTGELF
TRBJ1-5 | TRBV12-5 | - | ASGFGTYHQPQH
TRBJ1-6 | TRBV30 | - | AWRGSSSSYNSPLH
TRBJ1-6 | TRBV25-1 | - | ASSGQFSPLH
TRBJ2-5 | TRBV11-3 | TRBD2 | ASSASGLATPLHQY
TRBJ2-7 | TRBV11-3 | - | ASSPPGRDGEQY
TRBJ1-2 | TRBV30 | - | AWKLRAIDGYT
TRBJ1-2 | TRBV11-3 | - | ASSFGPLNYGYT
TRBJ1-3 | TRBV6-8 | - | ASTRPGGNTIY
TRBJ1-5 | TRBV19 | TRBD1 | ASSPRQGGRQPQH
TRBJ1-2 | TRBV6-8 | - | ASSYSLDSTHVGYT
TRBJ1-3 | TRBV4-1 | - | ASTLERGYGNTIY
TRBJ1-3 | TRBV11-3 | TRBD1 | ASSLVPSTGGENTIY
TRBJ1-3 | TRBV14 | - | ASSQWARRHPSGNTIY
TRBJ2-1 | TRBV11-3 | - | ASSPQSGVYNEQF
TRBJ1-4 | TRBV5-1 | - | ASSWGLATNEKLF
TRBJ1-2 | TRBV6-8 | - | ASSYSRENYGYT
TRBJ1-5 | TRBV23-1 | - | ASSQRRGGNQPQH
TRBJ2-7 | TRBV9 | - | ASSFYLAGQLYEQY
TRBJ1-2 | TRBV9 | - | ASSLDLYGYT
TRBJ2-5 | TRBV19 | TRBD2 | ASSGLAGGPMETQY
TRBJ2-7 | TRBV30 | TRBD1 | AWNGHGTGAYEQY
TRBJ1-3 | TRBV6-1 | - | ASSEALAGISGNTIY
TRBJ2-2 | TRBV11-3 | - | ASSLILARRGGELF
TRBJ2-2 | TRBV6-8 | TRBD2 | ASSALSGGSGGELF
TRBJ2-1 | TRBV6-8 | TRBD1 | ASRGQGTPYNEQF
TRBJ2-1 | TRBV11-3 | - | ASSLDIGGSYNEQF
TRBJ2-5 | TRBV25-1 | - | ASSEGAGREQETQY
TRBJ2-3 | TRBV18 | - | ASSPPGLSTDTQY
TRBJ1-4 | TRBV11-3 | TRBD1 | ASSPRTGEEEKLF
TRBJ1-2 | TRBV11-3 | TRBD1 | ASSLGTGTGYGYT
TRBJ1-2 | TRBV19 | - | ASSTSRGNHGYT
TRBJ2-2 | TRBV11-3 | - | ASSPSPGLTGSGELF
TRBJ1-5 | TRBV6-8 | - | ASSNAGVSGNQPQH
TRBJ2-7 | TRBV18 | - | ASSPKQTYEQY
TRBJ2-2 | TRBV6-8 | - | ASSYSPNWPGELF
TRBJ2-7 | TRBV7-2 | - | ASSFRDSYEQY
TRBJ1-2 | TRBV9 | TRBD1 | ASSGTGPNYGYT
TRBJ2-3 | TRBV6-8 | TRBD2 | ASSPRTSALGNTQY
TRBJ1-4 | TRBV10-2 | - | ASRGGGTNEKLF
TRBJ1-1 | TRBV18 | TRBD1 | ASSPRGGGGTEAF
TRBJ1-2 | TRBV14 | - | ASSPRGAGGYT
TRBJ2-1 | TRBV11-3 | TRBD2 | ASSFPSGQRNEQF
TRBJ2-5 | TRBV5-1 | TRBD1 | ASSLEDRAGETQY
TRBJ2-2 | TRBV6-8 | TRBD2 | ASSYGTSGGGELF
TRBJ1-5 | TRBV19 | - | ASSIWENQPQH
TRBJ2-1 | TRBV9 | TRBD1 | ASNSRTGVEQF